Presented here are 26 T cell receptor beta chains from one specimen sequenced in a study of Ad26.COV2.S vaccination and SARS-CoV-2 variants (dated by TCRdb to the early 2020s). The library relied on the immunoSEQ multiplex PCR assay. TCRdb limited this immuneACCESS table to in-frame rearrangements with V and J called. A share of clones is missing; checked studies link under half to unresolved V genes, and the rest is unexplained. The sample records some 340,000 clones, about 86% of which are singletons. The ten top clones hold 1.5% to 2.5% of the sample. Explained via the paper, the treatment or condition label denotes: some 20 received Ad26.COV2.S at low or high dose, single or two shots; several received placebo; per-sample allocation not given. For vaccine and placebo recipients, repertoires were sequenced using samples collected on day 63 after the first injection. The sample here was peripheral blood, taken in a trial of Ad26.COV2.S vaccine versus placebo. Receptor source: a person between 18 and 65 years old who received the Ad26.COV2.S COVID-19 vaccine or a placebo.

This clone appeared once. The CDR3 protein is CASSLGRGQPQHF. The CDR3, as DNA: TGTGCCAGCAGCTTAGGCAGGGGCCAGCCCCAGCATTTT. V gene TRBV7-2 combines with J gene TRBJ1-5, with D tentatively TRBD1 (6 bases). The CDR3 is 13 amino acids. Germline-derived CDR1 and CDR2 are SGHTA and FQGNSA. Trimming took 1 base from V and 7 from J, leaving 8 bases between them. Variable domain in full (rest from reference TRBV7-2 and TRBJ1-5): GAGVSQSPSNKVTEKGKDVELRCDPISGHTALYWYRQSLGQGLEFLIYFQGNSAPDKSGLPSDRFSAERTGGSVSTLTIQRTQQEDSAVYLCASSLGRGQPQHFGDGTRLSIL.

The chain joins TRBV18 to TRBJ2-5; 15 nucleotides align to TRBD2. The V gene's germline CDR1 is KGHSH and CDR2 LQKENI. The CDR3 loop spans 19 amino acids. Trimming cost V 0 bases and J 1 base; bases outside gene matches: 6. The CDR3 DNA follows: TGTGCCAGCTCACCACCCCCCGGGACTAGCGGGGGGCTCCAAGAGACCCAGTACTTC. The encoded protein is CASSPPPGTSGGLQETQYF.

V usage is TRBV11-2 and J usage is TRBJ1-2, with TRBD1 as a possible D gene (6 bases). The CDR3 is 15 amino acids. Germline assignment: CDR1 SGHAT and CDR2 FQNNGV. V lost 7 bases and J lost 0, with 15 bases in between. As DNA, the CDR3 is TGTGCCAGCAAGTTACAGGGATTAGCTAACTATGGCTACACCTTC. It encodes CASKLQGLANYGYTF. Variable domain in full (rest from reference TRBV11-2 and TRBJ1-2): EAGVAQSPRYKIIEKRQSVAFWCNPISGHATLYWYQQILGQGPKLLIQFQNNGVVDDSQLPKDRFSAERLKGVDSTLKIQPAKLEDSAVYLCASKLQGLANYGYTFGSGTRLTVV.

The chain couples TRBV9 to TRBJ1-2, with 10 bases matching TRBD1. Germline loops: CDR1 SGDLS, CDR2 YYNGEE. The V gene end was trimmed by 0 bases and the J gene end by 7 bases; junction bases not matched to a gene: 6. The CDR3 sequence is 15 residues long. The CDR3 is CASSVGGTGAFGYTF. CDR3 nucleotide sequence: TGTGCCAGCAGCGTAGGGGGGACAGGGGCTTTTGGCTACACCTTC.

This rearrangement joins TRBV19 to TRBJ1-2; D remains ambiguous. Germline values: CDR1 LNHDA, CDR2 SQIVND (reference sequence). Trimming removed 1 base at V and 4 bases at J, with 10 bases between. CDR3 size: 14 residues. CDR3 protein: CASSIAPEIYGYTF. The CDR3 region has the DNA TGTGCCAGTAGTATAGCTCCGGAAATCTATGGCTACACCTTC.

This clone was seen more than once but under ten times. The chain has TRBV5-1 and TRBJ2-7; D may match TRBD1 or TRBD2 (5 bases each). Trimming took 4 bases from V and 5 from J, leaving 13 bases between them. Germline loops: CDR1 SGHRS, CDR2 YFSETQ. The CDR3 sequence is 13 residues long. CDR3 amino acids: CASSLRDLDEQYF. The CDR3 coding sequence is TGCGCCAGCAGCCTCCGGGACCTTGACGAGCAGTACTTC.

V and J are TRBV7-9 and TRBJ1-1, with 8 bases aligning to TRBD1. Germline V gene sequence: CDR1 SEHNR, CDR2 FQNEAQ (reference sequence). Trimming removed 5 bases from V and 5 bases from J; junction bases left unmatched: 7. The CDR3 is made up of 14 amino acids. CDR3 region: CASSTGQGWTEAFF. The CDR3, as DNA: TGTGCCAGCAGCACAGGACAGGGTTGGACTGAAGCTTTCTTT.

CDR3 amino acids: CASGEGAGLETQYF. The CDR3, as DNA: TGCGCCAGCGGGGAAGGCGCCGGTTTGGAGACCCAGTACTTC. The chain joins TRBV5-1 to TRBJ2-5; D gene ambiguous. Trimming removed 7 bases from V and 5 bases from J, with 18 bases in between. This CDR3 contains 14 residues. The germline V gene has CDR1 SGHRS and CDR2 YFSETQ.

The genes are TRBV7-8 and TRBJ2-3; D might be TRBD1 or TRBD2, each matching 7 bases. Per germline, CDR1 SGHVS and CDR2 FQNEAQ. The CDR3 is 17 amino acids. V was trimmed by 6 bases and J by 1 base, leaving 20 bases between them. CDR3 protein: CASSRPGGGLGTDTQYF. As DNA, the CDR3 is TGTGCCAGCAGTAGACCAGGGGGGGGTCTCGGCACAGATACGCAGTATTTT.

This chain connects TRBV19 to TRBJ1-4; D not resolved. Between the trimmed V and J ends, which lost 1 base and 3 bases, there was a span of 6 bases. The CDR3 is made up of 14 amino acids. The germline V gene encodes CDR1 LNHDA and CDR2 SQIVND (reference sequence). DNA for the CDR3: TGTGCCAGTAGTATAGTTGGGGCTAATGAAAAACTGTTTTTT. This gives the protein CASSIVGANEKLFF.

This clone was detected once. The CDR3 sequence: CAIILAPSYEQYF. CDR3 DNA: TGTGCCATCATCTTAGCGCCATCCTACGAGCAGTACTTC. The genes are TRBV24-1 and TRBJ2-7; the D gene is possibly TRBD2 (5 bases). V lost 11 bases to trimming and J lost 1 base, with 14 bases between them. Germline loops: CDR1 KGHDR, CDR2 SFDVKD. The CDR3 covers 13 residues.

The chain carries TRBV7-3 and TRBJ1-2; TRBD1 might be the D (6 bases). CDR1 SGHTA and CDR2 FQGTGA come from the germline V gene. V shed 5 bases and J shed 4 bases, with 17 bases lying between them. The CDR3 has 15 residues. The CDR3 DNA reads TGTGCCAGCAGCCCAGAAAACAGGGTTGGCTATGGCTACACCTTC. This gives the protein CASSPENRVGYGYTF.

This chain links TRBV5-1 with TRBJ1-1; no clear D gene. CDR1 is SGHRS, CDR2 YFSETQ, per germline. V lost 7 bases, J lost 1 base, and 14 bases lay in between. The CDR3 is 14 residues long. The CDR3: CASGRWVGNTEAFF. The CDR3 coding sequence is TGCGCCAGCGGACGATGGGTAGGGAACACTGAAGCTTTCTTT.

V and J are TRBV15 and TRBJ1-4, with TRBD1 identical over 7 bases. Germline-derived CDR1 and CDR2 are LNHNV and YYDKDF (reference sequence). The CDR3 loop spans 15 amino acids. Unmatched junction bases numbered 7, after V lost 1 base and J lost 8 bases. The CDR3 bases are TGTGCCACCAGCAGAGGAGACAGGGACGGGGAAAAACTGTTTTTT. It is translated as CATSRGDRDGEKLFF.

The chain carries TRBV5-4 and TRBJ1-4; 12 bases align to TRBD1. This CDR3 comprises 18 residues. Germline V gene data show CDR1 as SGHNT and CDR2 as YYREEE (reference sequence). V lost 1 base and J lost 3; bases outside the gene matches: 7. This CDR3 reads CASSLHRDRGHSNEKLFF. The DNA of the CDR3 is TGTGCCAGCAGCTTGCACCGGGACAGGGGGCATTCTAATGAAAAACTGTTTTTT.

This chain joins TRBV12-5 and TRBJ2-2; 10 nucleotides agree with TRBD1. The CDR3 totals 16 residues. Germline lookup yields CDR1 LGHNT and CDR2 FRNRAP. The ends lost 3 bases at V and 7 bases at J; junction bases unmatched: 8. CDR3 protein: CASGFPGTGADGELFF. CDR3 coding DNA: TGTGCTAGTGGTTTCCCCGGGACAGGGGCGGACGGGGAGCTGTTTTTT.

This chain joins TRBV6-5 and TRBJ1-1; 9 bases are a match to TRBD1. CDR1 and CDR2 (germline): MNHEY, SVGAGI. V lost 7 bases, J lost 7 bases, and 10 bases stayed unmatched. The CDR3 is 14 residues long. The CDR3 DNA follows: TGTGCCAGCACTGGGACAGGGATGTCGGGTGAAGCTTTCTTT. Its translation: CASTGTGMSGEAFF.

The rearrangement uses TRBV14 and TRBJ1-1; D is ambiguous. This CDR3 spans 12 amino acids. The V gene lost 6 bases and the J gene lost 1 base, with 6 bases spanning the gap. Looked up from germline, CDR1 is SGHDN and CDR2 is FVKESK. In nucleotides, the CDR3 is TGTGCCAGCAGGGGGAAGAACACTGAAGCTTTCTTT. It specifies CASRGKNTEAFF.

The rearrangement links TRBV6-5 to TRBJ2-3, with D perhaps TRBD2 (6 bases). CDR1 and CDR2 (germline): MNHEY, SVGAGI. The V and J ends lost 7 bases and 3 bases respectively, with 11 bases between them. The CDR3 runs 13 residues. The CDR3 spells CASTGGVTDTQYF. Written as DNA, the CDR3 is TGTGCCAGCACGGGCGGGGTGACAGATACGCAGTATTTT.

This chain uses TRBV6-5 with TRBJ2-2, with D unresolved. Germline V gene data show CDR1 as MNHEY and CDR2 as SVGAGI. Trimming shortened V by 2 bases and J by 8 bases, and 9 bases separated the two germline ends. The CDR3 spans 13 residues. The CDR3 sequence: CASSYLNLGELFF. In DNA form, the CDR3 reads TGTGCCAGCAGTTACCTAAACTTGGGGGAGCTGTTTTTT.

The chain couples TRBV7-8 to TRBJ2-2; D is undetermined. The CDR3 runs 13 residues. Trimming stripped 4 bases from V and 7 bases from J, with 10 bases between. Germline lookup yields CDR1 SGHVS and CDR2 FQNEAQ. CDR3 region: CASSSLFGGELFF. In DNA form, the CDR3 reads TGTGCCAGCAGCTCTTTATTTGGCGGGGAGCTGTTTTTT.

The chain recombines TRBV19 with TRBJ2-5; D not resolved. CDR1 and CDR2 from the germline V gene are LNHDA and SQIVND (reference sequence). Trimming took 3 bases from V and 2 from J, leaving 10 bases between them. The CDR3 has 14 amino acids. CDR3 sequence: CASSIRNIQETQYF. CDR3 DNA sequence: TGTGCCAGTAGTATCCGGAATATACAAGAGACCCAGTACTTC. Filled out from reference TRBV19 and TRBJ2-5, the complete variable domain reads DGGITQSPKYLFRKEGQNVTLSCEQNLNHDAMYWYRQDPGQGLRLIYYSQIVNDFQKGDIAEGYSVSREKKESFPLTVTSAQKNPTAFYLCASSIRNIQETQYFGPGTRLLVL.

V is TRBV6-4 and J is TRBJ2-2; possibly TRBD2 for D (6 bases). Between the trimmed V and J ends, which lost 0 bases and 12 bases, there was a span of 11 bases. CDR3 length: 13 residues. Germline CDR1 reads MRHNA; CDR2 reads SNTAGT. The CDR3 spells CASSDSEGLKLFF. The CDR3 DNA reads TGTGCCAGCAGTGACTCGGAGGGCTTGAAGCTGTTTTTT.

The CDR3 sequence is CASSLGGVSYNEQFF. Written as DNA, the CDR3 is TGCGCCAGCAGCTTGGGAGGGGTCTCCTACAATGAGCAGTTCTTC. The rearrangement joins TRBV5-1 to TRBJ2-1; the D call may be TRBD1 or TRBD2 (5 bases each). Between the trimmed V and J ends, which lost 0 bases and 0 bases, there was a span of 7 bases. Germline assignment: CDR1 SGHRS and CDR2 YFSETQ. The CDR3 has 15 amino acids.

This chain's CDR3 is CASSQAQIGGRGNIQYF. The CDR3 DNA follows: TGTGCCAGCAGCCAAGCCCAGATAGGGGGCAGGGGGAACATTCAGTACTTC. The rearrangement uses TRBV3-1 (or the pseudogene TRBV3-2) and TRBJ2-4, with TRBD1 matching over 7 bases. CDR1 and CDR2 from the germline V gene are LGHDT and YNNKEL (reference sequence). The CDR3 sequence is 17 residues long. V was clipped by 1 base and J by 7 bases; unmatched bases: 13.

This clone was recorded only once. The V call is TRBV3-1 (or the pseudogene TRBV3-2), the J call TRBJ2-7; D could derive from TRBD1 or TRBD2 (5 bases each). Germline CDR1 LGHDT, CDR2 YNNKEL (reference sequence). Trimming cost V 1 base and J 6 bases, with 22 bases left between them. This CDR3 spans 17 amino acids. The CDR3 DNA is TGTGCCAGCAGCCAAGGTCGCCGTGGGGGAACCCTCTCCGAGCAGTACTTC. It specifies CASSQGRRGGTLSEQYF.